These 9 T cell receptor beta chains originate from one sample sequenced in a study of blood T cell repertoires in COVID-19. Libraries were prepared by immunoSEQ multiplex PCR; TCRdb keeps only in-frame clonotypes and omits some of them. The sample holds more than 90,000 clones, approximately 86% seen once. Material for sequencing was peripheral blood. These receptors all stem from a human donor in a cohort sampled during active COVID-19.

The chain has TRBV18 and TRBJ2-3; TRBD2 agrees at 7 bases. V was clipped by 5 bases and J by 3 bases; unmatched bases: 8. Germline assignment: CDR1 KGHSH and CDR2 LQKENI. There are 15 residues in the CDR3. This chain's CDR3 is CASSGAGVRTDTQYF. The CDR3 DNA reads TGTGCCAGCTCAGGCGCGGGGGTCAGGACAGATACGCAGTATTTT.

This clone was detected only a few times. The chain uses TRBV27 and TRBJ1-6; 8 bases line up with TRBD1. CDR1 MNHEY and CDR2 SMNVEV come from the germline V gene (reference sequence). V shed 4 bases and J 10 bases; nucleotides not matched to a gene: 9. This CDR3 has 15 amino acids. The CDR3 DNA reads TGTGCCAGCAGTTCCATGACAGGGGTTGGATCACCCCTCCACTTT. This codes for CASSSMTGVGSPLHF.

This chain links TRBV9 with TRBJ2-7; 10 bases map to TRBD1. The V gene end was trimmed by 3 bases and the J gene end by 5 bases; junction bases not matched to a gene: 14. The CDR3 runs to 17 residues. Germline lookup yields CDR1 SGDLS and CDR2 YYNGEE. CDR3 sequence: CASSAYTPGQGLNEQYF. The CDR3 region has the DNA TGTGCCAGCAGCGCTTATACTCCGGGACAGGGGCTGAACGAGCAGTACTTC. Together with reference TRBV9 and TRBJ2-7, the CDR3 gives the full variable domain: DSGVTQTPKHLITATGQRVTLRCSPRSGDLSVYWYQQSLDQGLQFLIQYYNGEERAKGNILERFSAQQFPDLHSELNLSSLELGDSALYFCASSAYTPGQGLNEQYFGPGTRLTVT.

This chain links TRBV5-1 with TRBJ1-2, with 8 positions matching TRBD1. CDR3 size: 14 residues. Trimming at V came to 3 bases and at J to 8 bases, leaving 9 bases not matched to a gene. Germline V gene data show CDR1 as SGHRS and CDR2 as YFSETQ. The CDR3 DNA reads TGCGCCAGCAGCTACGGACAGGGAATGGTCGGCTACACCTTC. This translates into CASSYGQGMVGYTF.

This clone was seen just once. V usage is TRBV4-2 and J usage is TRBJ2-1; TRBD2 matches at 9 bases. V lost 4 bases to trimming and J lost 4 bases; unmatched junction nucleotides: 8. CDR1 is LGHNA and CDR2 is YNFKEQ in the germline V gene. CDR3 length: 16 residues. CDR3: CASSRTAGGLYNEQFF. For the CDR3, the DNA is TGTGCCAGCAGCCGGACGGCGGGGGGGCTGTACAATGAGCAGTTCTTC.

In DNA, the CDR3 is TGCGCCAGCAGCCAAGATTCAGGGGGCGATTCACCCCTCCACTTT. Protein product: CASSQDSGGDSPLHF. The chain combines TRBV4-3 with TRBJ1-6; TRBD1 matches at 8 bases. The CDR3 spans 15 residues. Germline V gene data show CDR1 as LGHNA and CDR2 as YSLEER. With 0 bases clipped from V and 8 bases from J, the junction kept 3 bases outside the gene matches.

This chain links TRBV7-2 with TRBJ1-2; the D is unclear. CDR3 length equals 19 residues. The germline V gene has CDR1 SGHTA and CDR2 FQGNSA. V gave up 1 base and J gave up 0 bases, with 21 bases separating them. The CDR3 DNA is TGTGCCAGCAGCTTAGTTGTATCTACAGATGGATTGGCTAACTATGGCTACACCTTC. As protein: CASSLVVSTDGLANYGYTF.

This chain uses TRBV5-1 with TRBJ2-3, with 7 bases aligning to TRBD2. CDR3 length: 16 amino acids. Germline V lookup: CDR1 SGHRS, CDR2 YFSETQ. Unmatched junction bases numbered 7, after V lost 0 bases and J lost 3 bases. For the CDR3, the DNA is TGCGCCAGCAGCTTGGGGTCCGGGACTAATACAGATACGCAGTATTTT. Protein sequence: CASSLGSGTNTDTQYF.

V is TRBV7-6 and J is TRBJ2-7, with D tentatively TRBD2 (6 bases). The CDR3 is made up of 13 amino acids. Germline loops: CDR1 SGHVS, CDR2 FNYEAQ. The ends were cut back, 6 bases at V and 7 bases at J, with 16 bases in the middle. The CDR3 DNA follows: TGTGCCAGCAGACAGACTAGTGGTAATGAGCAGTACTTC. Protein product: CASRQTSGNEQYF.